A single T cell receptor beta chain is shown here with its context. Its target is not known. This record belongs to a study of monozygotic twins with inflammatory bowel disease. CDR3 length: 15 residues. General observations from the study: IBD patients had lower TCRbeta diversity (inverse Simpson) than healthy co-twins.

TCRdb reprocessed the 5' RACE reads and stores each CDR3 protein as one record, lacking DNA. The table lists more than 300,000 distinct CDR3 sequences, with just over 2.5% in the top ten. The sample taken for sequencing was blood. The clonotype was recovered from a human donor with ulcerative colitis or Crohn's disease, or a healthy co-twin of an affected twin (not recorded which). This chain connects TRBV12-3 or TRBV12-4 to TRBJ2-3; TCRdb reports TRBD1, a call that lacks DNA to check it against. The chain's CDR3 is CASSPGQGRRDTQYF.